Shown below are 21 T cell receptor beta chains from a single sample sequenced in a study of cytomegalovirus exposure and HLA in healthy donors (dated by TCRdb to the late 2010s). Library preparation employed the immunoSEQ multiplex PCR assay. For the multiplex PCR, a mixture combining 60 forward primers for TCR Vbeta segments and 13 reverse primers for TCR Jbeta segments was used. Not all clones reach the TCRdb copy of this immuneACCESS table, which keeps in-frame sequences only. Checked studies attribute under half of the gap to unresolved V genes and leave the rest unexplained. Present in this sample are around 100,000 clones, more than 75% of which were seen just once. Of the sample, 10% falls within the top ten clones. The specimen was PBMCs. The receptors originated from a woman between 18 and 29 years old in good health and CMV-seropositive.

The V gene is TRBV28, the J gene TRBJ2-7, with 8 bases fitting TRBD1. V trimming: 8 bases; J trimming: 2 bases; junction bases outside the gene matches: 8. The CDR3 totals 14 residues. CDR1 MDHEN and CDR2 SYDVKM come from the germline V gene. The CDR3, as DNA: TGTGCCAGCCGCCCGACAGGGGCCGCCTACGAGCAGTACTTC. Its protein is CASRPTGAAYEQYF.

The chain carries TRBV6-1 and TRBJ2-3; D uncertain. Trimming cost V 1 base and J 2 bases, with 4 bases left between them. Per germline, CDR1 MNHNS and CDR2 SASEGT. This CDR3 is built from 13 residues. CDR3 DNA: TGTGCCAGCAGTGAAGTGTACACAGATACGCAGTATTTT. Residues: CASSEVYTDTQYF.

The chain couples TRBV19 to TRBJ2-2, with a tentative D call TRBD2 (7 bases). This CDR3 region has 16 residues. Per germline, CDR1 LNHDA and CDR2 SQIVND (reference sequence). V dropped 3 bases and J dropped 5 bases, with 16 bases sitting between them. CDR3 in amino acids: CASSITGGAGTGELFF. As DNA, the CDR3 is TGTGCCAGTAGTATTACGGGGGGCGCTGGGACCGGGGAGCTGTTTTTT.

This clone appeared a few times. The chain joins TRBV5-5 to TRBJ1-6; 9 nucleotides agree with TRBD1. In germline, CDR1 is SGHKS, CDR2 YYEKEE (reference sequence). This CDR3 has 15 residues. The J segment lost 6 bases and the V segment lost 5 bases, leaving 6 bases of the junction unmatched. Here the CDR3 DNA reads TGTGCCAGCAGGCTACAGGGGGCGCTTAATTCACCCCTCCACTTT. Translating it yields CASRLQGALNSPLHF.

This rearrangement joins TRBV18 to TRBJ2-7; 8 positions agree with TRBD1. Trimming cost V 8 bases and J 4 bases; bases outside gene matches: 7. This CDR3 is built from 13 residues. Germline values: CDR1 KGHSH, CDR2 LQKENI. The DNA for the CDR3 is TGTGCCAGCGCAGGGACAGGCGAGTACGAGCAGTACTTC. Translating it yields CASAGTGEYEQYF. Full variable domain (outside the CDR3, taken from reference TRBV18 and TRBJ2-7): NAGVMQNPRHLVRRRGQEARLRCSPMKGHSHVYWYRQLPEEGLKFMVYLQKENIIDESGMPKERFSAEFPKEGPSILRIQQVVRGDSAAYFCASAGTGEYEQYFGPGTRLTVT.

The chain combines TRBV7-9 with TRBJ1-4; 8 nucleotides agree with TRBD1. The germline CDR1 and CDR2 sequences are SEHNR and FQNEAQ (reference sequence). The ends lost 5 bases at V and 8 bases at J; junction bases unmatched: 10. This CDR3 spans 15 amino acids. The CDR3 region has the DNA TGTGCCAGCAGCCACACCGGACAGGGAGAAGAAAAACTGTTTTTT. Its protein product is CASSHTGQGEEKLFF. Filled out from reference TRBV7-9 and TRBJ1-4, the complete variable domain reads DTGVSQNPRHKITKRGQNVTFRCDPISEHNRLYWYRQTLGQGPEFLTYFQNEAQLEKSRLLSDRFSAERPKGSFSTLEIQRTEQGDSAMYLCASSHTGQGEEKLFFGSGTQLSVL.

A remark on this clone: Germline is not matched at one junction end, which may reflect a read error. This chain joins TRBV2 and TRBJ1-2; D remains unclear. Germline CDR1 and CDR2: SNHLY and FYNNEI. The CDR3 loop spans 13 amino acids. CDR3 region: CASSPSGDYGHTF. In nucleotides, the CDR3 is TGTGCCAGCAGTCCCTCAGGAGACTATGGCCACACCTTC. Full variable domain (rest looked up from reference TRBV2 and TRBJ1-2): EPEVTQTPSHQVTQMGQEVILRCVPISNHLYFYWYRQILGQKVEFLVSFYNNEISEKSEIFDDQFSVERPDGSNFTLKIRSTKLEDSAMYFCASSPSGDYGHTFGSGTRLTVV.

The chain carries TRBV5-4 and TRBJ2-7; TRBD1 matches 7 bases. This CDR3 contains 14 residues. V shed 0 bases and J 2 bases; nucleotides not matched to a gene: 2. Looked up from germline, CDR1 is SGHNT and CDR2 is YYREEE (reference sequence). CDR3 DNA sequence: TGTGCCAGCAGCTTGGACAGGGGTACCTACGAGCAGTACTTC. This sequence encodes CASSLDRGTYEQYF.

In DNA form, the CDR3 reads TGTGCCAGCAGCACCCGACTAGCGGGAACAAACGGGGAGCTGTTTTTT. This translates into CASSTRLAGTNGELFF. The chain couples TRBV7-2 to TRBJ2-2; 11 bases match TRBD2. J lost 7 bases, V lost 5 bases, and 9 bases had no gene match. Germline lookup yields CDR1 SGHTA and CDR2 FQGNSA. The CDR3 totals 16 residues.

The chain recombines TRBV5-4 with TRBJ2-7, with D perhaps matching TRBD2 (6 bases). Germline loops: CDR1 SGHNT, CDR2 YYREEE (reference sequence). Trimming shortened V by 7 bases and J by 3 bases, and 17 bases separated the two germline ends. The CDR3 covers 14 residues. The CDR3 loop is CASAAVTGDYEQYF. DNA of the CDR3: TGTGCCAGCGCGGCTGTGACGGGAGACTACGAGCAGTACTTC.

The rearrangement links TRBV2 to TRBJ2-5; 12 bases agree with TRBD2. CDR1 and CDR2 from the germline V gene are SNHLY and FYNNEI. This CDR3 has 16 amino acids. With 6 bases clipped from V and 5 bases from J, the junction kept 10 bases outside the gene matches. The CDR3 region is CASRKKTSGGWETQYF. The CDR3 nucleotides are TGTGCCAGCAGAAAGAAGACTAGCGGGGGTTGGGAGACCCAGTACTTC.

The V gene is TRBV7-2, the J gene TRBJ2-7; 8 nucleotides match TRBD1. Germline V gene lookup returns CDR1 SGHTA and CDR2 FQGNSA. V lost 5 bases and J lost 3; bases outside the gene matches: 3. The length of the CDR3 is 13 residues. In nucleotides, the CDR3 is TGTGCCAGCAGCCGGGACAGGCTCTACGAGCAGTACTTC. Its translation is CASSRDRLYEQYF.

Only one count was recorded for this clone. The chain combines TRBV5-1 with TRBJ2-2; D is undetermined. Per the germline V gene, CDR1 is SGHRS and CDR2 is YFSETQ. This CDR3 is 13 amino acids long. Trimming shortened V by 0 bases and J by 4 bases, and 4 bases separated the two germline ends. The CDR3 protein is CASSLGPTGELFF. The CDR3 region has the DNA TGCGCCAGCAGCTTGGGGCCCACCGGGGAGCTGTTTTTT.

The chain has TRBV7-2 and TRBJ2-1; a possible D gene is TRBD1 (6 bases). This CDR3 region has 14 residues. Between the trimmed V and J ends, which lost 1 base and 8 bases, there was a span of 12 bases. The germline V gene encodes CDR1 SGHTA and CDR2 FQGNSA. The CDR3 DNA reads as TGTGCCAGCAGCTTAGGAGGGGGTAGGGATGAGCAGTTCTTC. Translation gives CASSLGGGRDEQFF.

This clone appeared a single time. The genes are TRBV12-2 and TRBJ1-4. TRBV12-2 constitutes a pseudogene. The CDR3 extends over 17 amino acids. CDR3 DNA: TGTGCAAGTCGCTTAGCGGGGAGCAGGATGGCTAATGAAAAACTGTTTTTT. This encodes CASRLAGSRMANEKLFF.

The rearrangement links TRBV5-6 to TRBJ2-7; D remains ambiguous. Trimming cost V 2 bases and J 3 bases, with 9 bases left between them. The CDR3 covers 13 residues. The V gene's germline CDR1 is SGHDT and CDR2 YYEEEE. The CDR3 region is CASSLHSSYEQYF. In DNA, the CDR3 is TGTGCCAGCAGCTTACACAGCAGCTACGAGCAGTACTTC.

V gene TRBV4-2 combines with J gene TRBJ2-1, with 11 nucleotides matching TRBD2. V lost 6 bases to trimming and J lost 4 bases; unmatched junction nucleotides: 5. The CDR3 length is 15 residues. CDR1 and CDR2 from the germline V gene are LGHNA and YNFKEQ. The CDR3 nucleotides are TGTGCCAGCAGTCCGGGACTAGCGGCATACAATGAGCAGTTCTTC. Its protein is CASSPGLAAYNEQFF.

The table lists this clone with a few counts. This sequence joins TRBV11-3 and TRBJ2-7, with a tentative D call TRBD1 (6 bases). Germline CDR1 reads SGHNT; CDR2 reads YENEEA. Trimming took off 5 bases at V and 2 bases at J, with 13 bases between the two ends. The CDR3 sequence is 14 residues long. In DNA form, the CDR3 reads TGTGCCAGCAGCCCGTTCGACAGGCCCTACGAGCAGTACTTC. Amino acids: CASSPFDRPYEQYF.

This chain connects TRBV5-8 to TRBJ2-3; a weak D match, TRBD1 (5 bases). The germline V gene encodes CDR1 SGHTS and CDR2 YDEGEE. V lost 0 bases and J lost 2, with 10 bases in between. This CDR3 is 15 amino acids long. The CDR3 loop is CASSLAQGYTDTQYF. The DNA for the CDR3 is TGTGCCAGCAGCTTGGCTCAGGGCTACACAGATACGCAGTATTTT.

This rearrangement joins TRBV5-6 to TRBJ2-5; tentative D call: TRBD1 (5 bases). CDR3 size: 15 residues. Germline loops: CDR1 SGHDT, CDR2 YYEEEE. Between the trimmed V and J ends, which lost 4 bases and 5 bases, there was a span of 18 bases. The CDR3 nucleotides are TGTGCCAGCAGCCTGCTCCCCCAGGGTTCGGAGACCCAGTACTTC. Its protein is CASSLLPQGSETQYF.

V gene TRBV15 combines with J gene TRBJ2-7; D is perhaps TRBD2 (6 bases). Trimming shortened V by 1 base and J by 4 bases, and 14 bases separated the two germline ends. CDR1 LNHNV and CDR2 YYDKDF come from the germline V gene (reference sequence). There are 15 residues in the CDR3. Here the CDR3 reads CATSRGRGVLYEQYF. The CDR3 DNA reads TGTGCCACCAGCAGAGGCCGCGGGGTCTTGTACGAGCAGTACTTC.